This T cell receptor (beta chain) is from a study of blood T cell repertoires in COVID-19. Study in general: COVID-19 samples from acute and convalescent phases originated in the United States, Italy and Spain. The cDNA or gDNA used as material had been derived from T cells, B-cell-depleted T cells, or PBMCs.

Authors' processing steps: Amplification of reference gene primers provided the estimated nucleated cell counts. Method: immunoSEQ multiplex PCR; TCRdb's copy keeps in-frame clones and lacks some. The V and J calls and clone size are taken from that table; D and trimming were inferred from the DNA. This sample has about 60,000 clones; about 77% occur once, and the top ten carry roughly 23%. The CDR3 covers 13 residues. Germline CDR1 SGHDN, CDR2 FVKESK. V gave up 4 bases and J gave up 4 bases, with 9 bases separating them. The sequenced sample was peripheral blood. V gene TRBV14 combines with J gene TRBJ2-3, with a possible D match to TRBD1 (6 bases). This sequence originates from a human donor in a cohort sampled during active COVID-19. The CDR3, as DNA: TGTGCCAGCAGCCTAAGGGGGTCAGATACGCAGTATTTT. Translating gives CASSLRGSDTQYF.